The clone carrying this T cell receptor beta chain was seen at least ten times. Its antigen is not known. These data originate in a study of CD8 T cells in ankylosing spondylitis. Findings and limits, study-wide: Reported data indicate significant enrichment of disease-linked clones within matched ankylosing spondylitis synovial fluid.

TCRdb reprocessed the 5' RACE reads via MiXCR and lists one record per CDR3 protein. The sample lists roughly 38,000 distinct CDR3 sequences, approximately 10% occurring once. This TCR came from a male donor with ankylosing spondylitis or in good health (not recorded which). Sequencing was carried out using blood, either unsorted or a sorted T cell fraction (not recorded which).

For the CDR3, the DNA is TGCAGCGGACTAGTGAGGGAGACCCAGTACTTC. Protein sequence: CSGLVRETQYF. The chain recombines TRBV29-1 with TRBJ2-5; D might be TRBD2 (6 bases). Looked up from germline, CDR1 is SQVTM and CDR2 is ANQGSEA. This CDR3 has 11 residues. Trimming stripped 7 bases from V and 5 bases from J, with 11 bases between.